Following are 2 T cell receptor beta chains from one sample sequenced in a study of blood T cells in healthy people across ages. A sample-barcoded 5' primer and a J-beta primer mix were used in a second PCR of about 7 to 11 cycles. TCRdb called the 5' RACE reads again in MiXCR, with one record for every CDR3 protein. The table shows about 1,500,000 distinct CDR3 sequences, with 40% to 50% occurring only once. Sequenced: blood. The source is a woman between 18 and 30 years old in good health.

The genes are TRBV4-2 and TRBJ2-7, with 13 bases identical to TRBD2. V dropped 4 bases and J dropped 7; count of bases not matched to a gene: 10. The CDR3 contains 16 residues. Per germline, CDR1 LGHNA and CDR2 YNFKEQ. The chain's CDR3 is CASSRSTSGRSNEQYF. The DNA for the CDR3 is TGTGCCAGCAGCCGGTCGACTAGCGGGAGGTCGAATGAGCAGTACTTC.

The chain joins TRBV29-1 to TRBJ1-1, with 7 bases lining up with TRBD1. Germline V gene lookup returns CDR1 SQVTM and CDR2 ANQGSEA. CDR3 length equals 13 residues. V lost 3 bases to trimming and J lost 7 bases; unmatched junction nucleotides: 8. CDR3 region: CSVDPPSGGEAFF. The CDR3 coding sequence is TGCAGCGTTGATCCACCGTCAGGGGGTGAAGCTTTCTTT.